This TCR beta chain was captured in a study of shared clonotypes between healthy human individuals. Sorted-subset replicate PCRs used about 190 ng of genomic DNA. This amount corresponded to tens of thousands of T cell genomes. Libraries were prepared by immunoSEQ multiplex PCR; TCRdb keeps only in-frame clonotypes and omits some of them. This table holds 2 million to 2.5 million clones, 90% to 96% found once. This clonotype was sampled from a man aged 18 to 30 in good health. Input material: naive CD4+ T cells sorted from blood. The subset is: CD45RA+ positively selected.

The CDR3 DNA reads TGCGCCAGCAGCTTTGGGCTACAGGAGATCTCCGAGACCCAGTACTTC. Translating it yields CASSFGLQEISETQYF. V and J are TRBV5-1 and TRBJ2-5, with D possibly matching TRBD1 (5 bases). With 2 bases removed from V and 5 bases from J, the gap between germline ends came to 19 bases. Germline V gene lookup returns CDR1 SGHRS and CDR2 YFSETQ. CDR3 size: 16 residues.